Following are 6 T cell receptor beta chains from one sample sequenced in a study of shared T cell receptors in the human thymus. Using immunoSEQ multiplex PCR, the repertoire was profiled, and TCRdb retains in-frame clones only, with some absent. The sample has about 730,000 clones, 80% to 90% seen once; the top ten hold about 0.0098%. These data also featured in a second study, about human thymus T cells.

Specimen: thymocytes. The receptors here all came from a girl under three years old with a congenital heart defect.

The chain combines TRBV28 with TRBJ1-6, with D uncertain. V lost 2 bases to trimming and J lost 2 bases, with 13 bases between them. This CDR3 comprises 17 residues. Germline CDR1 MDHEN, CDR2 SYDVKM. This CDR3 reads CASSLNLGSTYNSPLHF. The CDR3 nucleotides read TGTGCCAGCAGTTTAAATTTGGGTAGCACCTATAATTCACCCCTCCACTTT.

The V gene is TRBV4-1, the J gene TRBJ2-6, with 8 nucleotides matching TRBD1. There are 17 residues in the CDR3. Germline V lookup: CDR1 MGHRA, CDR2 YSYEKL. V lost 4 bases to trimming and J lost 0 bases; unmatched junction nucleotides: 5. The DNA for the CDR3 is TGCGCCAGCAGCCCGCGACAGGGGAACTCTGGGGCCAACGTCCTGACTTTC. Translated: CASSPRQGNSGANVLTF.

This clone showed up just once. The V call is TRBV7-9, the J call TRBJ1-2, with D perhaps TRBD1 (6 bases). This CDR3 is 17 amino acids long. The germline V gene has CDR1 SEHNR and CDR2 FQNEAQ (reference sequence). Trimming removed 5 bases from V and 1 base from J, with 20 bases in between. The CDR3 DNA sequence: TGTGCCAGCAGCCTACGGACAAGGGGGAATTATAACTATGGCTACACCTTC. Translated, it gives CASSLRTRGNYNYGYTF.

The chain links TRBV5-4 to TRBJ2-3; 11 bases are shared with TRBD2. CDR1 SGHNT and CDR2 YYREEE come from the germline V gene (reference sequence). The CDR3 sequence is 16 residues long. Trimming took 3 bases from V and 2 from J; bases not matched to a gene: 5. The CDR3: CASSSGTSGYTDTQYF. The CDR3 nucleotides are TGTGCCAGCAGCTCCGGGACTAGCGGTTACACAGATACGCAGTATTTT.

This sequence joins TRBV7-9 and TRBJ1-4, with D tentatively TRBD1 (5 bases). CDR1 is SEHNR and CDR2 is FQNEAQ in the germline V gene (reference sequence). Between the trimmed V and J ends, which lost 5 bases and 7 bases, there was a span of 20 bases. The CDR3 is made up of 16 amino acids. CDR3 bases: TGTGCCAGCAGCCACCAACGGGGGGAGGAGTTTGAAAAACTGTTTTTT. This codes for CASSHQRGEEFEKLFF.

The chain carries TRBV13 and TRBJ1-3; maybe TRBD1 (5 bases). The ends were cut back, 5 bases at V and 2 bases at J, with 13 bases in the middle. This CDR3 is built from 15 residues. Germline CDR1 reads PRHDT; CDR2 reads FYEKMQ (reference sequence). CDR3 region: CASSQPRAPGNTIYF. In nucleotides, the CDR3 is TGTGCCAGCAGCCAACCCAGGGCCCCTGGAAACACCATATATTTT.